This TCR beta chain was documented in a study of cytomegalovirus exposure and HLA in healthy donors. Overall study context: The study placed about four fifths of its 398 genotyped donors in the Caucasian-associated ancestry cluster.

Per the germline V gene, CDR1 is SGDLS and CDR2 is YYNGEE. The CDR3 has 14 residues. V was shortened by 4 bases and J by 2 bases, with 13 bases between the two germline ends. The PCR ran on 60 Vbeta and 13 Jbeta primers. The table came from immunoSEQ multiplex PCR; TCRdb's copy has only in-frame clones and leaves some out. The data show 40,000 or so clones, roughly 90% seen once. Material: PBMCs. V is TRBV9 and J is TRBJ2-7; D remains unclear. This sequence was found in a woman younger than 30 in good health and CMV-seronegative. As DNA, the CDR3 is TGTGCCAGCAGCCCCCGCCCCAGTACCTACGAGCAGTACTTC. Its protein is CASSPRPSTYEQYF. The full variable domain, rest sourced from reference TRBV9 and TRBJ2-7, is DSGVTQTPKHLITATGQRVTLRCSPRSGDLSVYWYQQSLDQGLQFLIQYYNGEERAKGNILERFSAQQFPDLHSELNLSSLELGDSALYFCASSPRPSTYEQYFGPGTRLTVT.